What follows is one T cell receptor (beta chain) and its context. Which antigen it targets is not known. It has no much larger one-base neighbor in the sample; base qualities were not kept. The germline V gene yields MDHEN for CDR1 and SYDVKM for CDR2. A distance of 14 bases separates the germline ends of V and J, which lose 4 bases and 1 base respectively. Spanning cysteine to phenylalanine, the CDR3 consists of 15 amino acids. The only DNA kept is the CDR3, 45 bases in frame from the first base. TCR CDR3 regions were amplified from genomic DNA by multiplex PCR using the deep immunoSEQ assay. Extracted genomic DNA from each cell subset was spread evenly across all wells of several immunoSEQ 96-well plates, with each plate serving as a replicate. Each replicate PCR for sorted subsets received about 220 ng genomic DNA, equal to about 30,000 T cell genomes. Purified libraries were quantified with a Qubit 3.0 fluorometer, sized on a Bioanalyzer 2100, and re-quantified with the KAPA Library Quantification kit. A separate single-read 150-cycle Illumina NextSeq 550 flow cell was used to sequence each immunoSEQ 96-well plate. The authors' pipeline ran thus. The immunoSEQ output contained only junctional sequences without quality scores, so filtering could not match that applied to full-length reads. To assign V/J genes and CDR3, sequences were annotated against IMGT germline references using PyIR, a Python wrapper for IgBLAST v1.9. Any read was removed if the V/J assignment was weak (E-value above 1e-6), the CDR3 was missing, or the read contained stop codons, out-of-frame junctions, or ambiguous translated residues. V3J clonotypes were defined as sequences sharing the same inferred V gene, J gene, and CDR3 amino acid sequence. The percentage overlap between two repertoires was calculated by dividing the number of shared unique clonotypes by the size of the smaller repertoire. Three approaches were used to assess repertoire richness: RTK rarefaction, the Chao1 estimator, and Recon v2.1 estimates of unobserved clonotypes. OLGA was used to compute generation probabilities for all TCRbeta clonotypes that the gDNA method yielded from a handful of donors. Entries here come from immuneACCESS through TCRdb and include only in-frame sequences with V and J called. Some clones fail to appear in such tables; in the studies checked, an unresolved V gene covers under half of the shortfall, and the cause of the remainder is unknown. V and J calls and clone size are those listed in that table; D and trimming were worked out from the DNA. Counted in this sample were 600,000 or so clones; approximately 96% of them appeared once. The ten largest account for over 0.09% of the sample.

These data originate in a study of shared clonotypes between healthy human individuals (dated by TCRdb to about 2020). Turning to the overall study: Three men and a couple of women, aged 18 to 49 years, made up the cohort. The study deeply sequenced blood TCR repertoires of five healthy adults to estimate repertoire size and the extent of clonotype sharing between individuals. Each donor's leukapheresis produced roughly between roughly 0.85 and 9.5 billion PBMCs. To increase sequencing depth and limit assay-specific biases, different laboratories used diverse techniques to prepare libraries and sequence TCR repertoires. Per donor, three plates each were used for CD4 naive and CD4 memory, two for CD8 naive, and one for CD8 memory. The research as a whole found: Based on pairwise subsampling, the degree of clonotype sharing among donors was expected to be affected by sequencing depth. Even with the large sequencing depth, rarefaction of the sorted-subset datasets indicated that sequencing was incomplete. Compared with non-shared clonotypes, clonotypes shared by all four sorted-subset donors had higher generation probabilities. The genetic and exposure-history diversity represented was limited by the small number of donors. Estimated clonotype richness was generally larger for naive than for memory subsets. Sampling was restricted to blood, and TCR repertoires in tissues likely differ from the TCR repertoires found in blood. About 5% of naive CD4, roughly 3.6% of naive CD8, approximately 2% of memory CD4, and approximately 0.4% of memory CD8 clonotypes were shared across a few donors.

CD8 naive samples were obtained by positive selection for CCR7 among CD45RO-negative cells, yielding a CD45RA+CCR7+ population from which TemRA cells were excluded. The donors were healthy, HIV-negative adults who had no recently reported acute infections or vaccinations. Every donor was a Caucasian adult residing in Nashville, Tennessee, USA. Blood was obtained by leukapheresis, after which PBMCs were separated by Ficoll-Histopaque density gradient centrifugation and cryopreserved in liquid nitrogen vapor phase. Purity and quantity of every magnetically sorted T cell population were checked by analytical flow cytometry. Genomic DNA was isolated from every sorted fraction and measured by UV absorbance on a Nanodrop 2000c.

The sequenced sample was naive CD8+ T cells sorted from blood. This specimen's cell subset or site label, per the study, means: CD45RA+CCR7+. The chain is assembled from TRBV28 and TRBJ2-7; the D gene may be TRBD1 or TRBD2, since each aligns over 5 bases. The clonotype originates from a woman in her 30s in good health. This receptor has the CDR3 CASSSWDLISYEQYF. In nucleotide form, the sequence is TGTGCCAGCAGTTCGTGGGACCTAATTTCCTACGAGCAGTACTTC.